The entry below gives a single T cell receptor (beta chain) sequence along with its context. This record comes from a study of blood T cell repertoires in COVID-19. About the study: Sites in the United States, Italy and Spain provided acute and convalescent COVID-19 samples. The analysed material was cDNA or gDNA that came from T cells, B-cell-depleted T cells, or PBMCs.

Method: immunoSEQ multiplex PCR; TCRdb's copy keeps in-frame clones and lacks some. Altogether approximately 230,000 clones are present, about 80% being singletons, with the ten largest covering about 10%. The receptor was isolated from a man at least 80 years old with acute or convalescent COVID-19. What was sequenced was peripheral blood.

Here the CDR3 reads CASRRDRGSYNEQFF. The DNA for the CDR3 is TGTGCCAGCAGACGGGACAGGGGATCCTACAATGAGCAGTTCTTC. The V call is TRBV5-4, the J call TRBJ2-1; 10 nucleotides line up with TRBD1. V lost 5 bases and J lost 1; bases outside the gene matches: 3. The germline gives CDR1 SGHNT, CDR2 YYREEE (reference sequence). CDR3 size: 15 residues.